These 3 T cell receptor beta chains share one sample of origin, sequenced in a study of PD-L1 blockade in urothelial cancer. This table comes from immunoSEQ multiplex PCR, and its TCRdb copy is limited to in-frame clones, with some not included. The data contain approximately 40,000 clones, less than 90% of them singletons. Time point specified: peripheral blood 6 weeks after treatment start. The input for sequencing was PBMCs, taken around atezolizumab (anti-PD-L1) treatment. Every receptor here comes from a man aged 55 to 69 with urothelial cancer.

Here the CDR3 reads CASSSQQGYEQYF. The DNA for the CDR3 is TGTGCCAGCAGCTCCCAACAGGGTTACGAGCAGTACTTC. J is TRBJ2-7 and V is TRBV7-6; D is possibly TRBD1 (6 bases). Germline CDR1 is SGHVS and CDR2 is FNYEAQ. The CDR3 spans 13 residues. Trimming pared 4 bases from V and 4 bases from J, leaving 11 bases between.

The chain has TRBV7-2 and TRBJ1-6, with D tentatively TRBD1 (6 bases). This CDR3 has 16 amino acids. CDR1 and CDR2 (germline): SGHTA, FQGNSA. V was pared by 3 bases and J by 4 bases, with 13 bases between. The CDR3 sequence is CASSFLQTGYNSPLHF. CDR3 coding DNA: TGTGCCAGCAGCTTTCTCCAGACAGGATATAATTCACCCCTCCACTTT. Complete variable domain (other parts from reference TRBV7-2 and TRBJ1-6): GAGVSQSPSNKVTEKGKDVELRCDPISGHTALYWYRQSLGQGLEFLIYFQGNSAPDKSGLPSDRFSAERTGGSVSTLTIQRTQQEDSAVYLCASSFLQTGYNSPLHFGNGTRLTVT.

The chain links TRBV2 to TRBJ1-1; 8 bases fit TRBD1. Trimming removed 6 bases from V and 1 base from J; junction bases left unmatched: 10. Germline CDR1 reads SNHLY; CDR2 reads FYNNEI. This CDR3 has 16 amino acids. CDR3 nucleotide sequence: TGTGCCAGCAGACGGACAGGGTATAGTGGGAACACTGAAGCTTTCTTT. Its translation: CASRRTGYSGNTEAFF.